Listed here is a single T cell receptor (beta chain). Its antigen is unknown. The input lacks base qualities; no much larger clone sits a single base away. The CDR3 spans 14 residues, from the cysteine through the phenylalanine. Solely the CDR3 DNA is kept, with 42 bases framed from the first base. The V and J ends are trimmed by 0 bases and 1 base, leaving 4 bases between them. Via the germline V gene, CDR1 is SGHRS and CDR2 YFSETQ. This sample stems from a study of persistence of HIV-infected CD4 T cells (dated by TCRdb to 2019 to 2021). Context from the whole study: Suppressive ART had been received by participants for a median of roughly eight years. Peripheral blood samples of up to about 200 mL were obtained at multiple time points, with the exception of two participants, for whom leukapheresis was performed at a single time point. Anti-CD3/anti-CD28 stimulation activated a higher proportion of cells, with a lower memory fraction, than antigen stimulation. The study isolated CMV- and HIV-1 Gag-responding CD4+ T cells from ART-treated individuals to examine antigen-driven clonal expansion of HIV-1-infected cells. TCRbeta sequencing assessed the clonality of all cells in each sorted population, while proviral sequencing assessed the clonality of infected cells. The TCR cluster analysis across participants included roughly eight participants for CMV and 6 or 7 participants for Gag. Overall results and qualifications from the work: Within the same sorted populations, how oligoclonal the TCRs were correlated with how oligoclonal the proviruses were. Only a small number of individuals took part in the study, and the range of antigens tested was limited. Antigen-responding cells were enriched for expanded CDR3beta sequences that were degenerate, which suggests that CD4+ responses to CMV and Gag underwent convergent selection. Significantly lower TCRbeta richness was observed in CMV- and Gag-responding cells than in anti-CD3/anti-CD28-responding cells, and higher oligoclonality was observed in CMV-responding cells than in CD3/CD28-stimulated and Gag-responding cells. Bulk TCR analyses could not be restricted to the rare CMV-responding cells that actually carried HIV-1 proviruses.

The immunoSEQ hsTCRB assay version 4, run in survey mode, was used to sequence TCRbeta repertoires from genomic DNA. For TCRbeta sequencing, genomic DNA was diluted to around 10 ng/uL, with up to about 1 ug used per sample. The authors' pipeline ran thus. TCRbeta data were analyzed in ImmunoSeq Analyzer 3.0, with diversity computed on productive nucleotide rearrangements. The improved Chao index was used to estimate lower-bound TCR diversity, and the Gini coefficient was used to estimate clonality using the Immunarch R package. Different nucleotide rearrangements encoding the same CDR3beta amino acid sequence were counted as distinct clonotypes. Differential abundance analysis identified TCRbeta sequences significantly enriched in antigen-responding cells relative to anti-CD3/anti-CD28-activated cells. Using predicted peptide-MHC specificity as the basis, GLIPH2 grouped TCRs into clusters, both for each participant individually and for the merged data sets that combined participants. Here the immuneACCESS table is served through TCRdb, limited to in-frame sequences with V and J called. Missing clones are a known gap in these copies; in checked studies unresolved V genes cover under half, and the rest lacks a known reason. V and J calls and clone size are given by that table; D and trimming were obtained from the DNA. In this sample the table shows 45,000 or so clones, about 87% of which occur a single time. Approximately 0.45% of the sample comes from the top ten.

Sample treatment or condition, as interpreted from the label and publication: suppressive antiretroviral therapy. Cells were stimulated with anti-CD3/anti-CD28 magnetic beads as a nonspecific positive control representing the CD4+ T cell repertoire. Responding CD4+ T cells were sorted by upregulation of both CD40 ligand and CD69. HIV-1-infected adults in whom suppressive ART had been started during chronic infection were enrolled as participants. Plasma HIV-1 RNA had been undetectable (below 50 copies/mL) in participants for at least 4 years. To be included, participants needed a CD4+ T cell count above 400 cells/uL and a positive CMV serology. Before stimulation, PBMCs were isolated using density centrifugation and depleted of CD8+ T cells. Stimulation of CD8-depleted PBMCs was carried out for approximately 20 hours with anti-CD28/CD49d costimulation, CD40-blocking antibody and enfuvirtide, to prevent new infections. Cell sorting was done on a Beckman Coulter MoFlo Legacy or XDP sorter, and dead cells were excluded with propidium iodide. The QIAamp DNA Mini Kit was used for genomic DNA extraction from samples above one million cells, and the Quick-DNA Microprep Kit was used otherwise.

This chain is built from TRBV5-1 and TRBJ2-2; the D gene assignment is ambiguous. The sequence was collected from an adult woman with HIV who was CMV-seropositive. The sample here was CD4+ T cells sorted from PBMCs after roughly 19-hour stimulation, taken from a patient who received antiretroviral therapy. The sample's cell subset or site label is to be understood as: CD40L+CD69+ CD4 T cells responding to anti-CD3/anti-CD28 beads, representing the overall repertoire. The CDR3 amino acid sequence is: CASSLARNTGELFF. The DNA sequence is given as TGCGCCAGCAGCTTGGCCCGGAACACCGGGGAGCTGTTTTTT.